A selection of T cell receptor beta chains follows, all from one sample in a study of shared clonotypes between healthy human individuals. Assay used: immunoSEQ multiplex PCR; TCRdb lists only in-frame clones, some missing. The sample holds about 1.5 million clones, roughly 98% seen once. Sequenced material: naive CD4+ T cells sorted from blood. These receptors were collected from a man aged 30 to 39 in good health. Each CDR3 is given with its conserved first and last residue.

v_gene: TRBV28
CDR3aa: CASSFSRPGTGMTEAFF

v_gene: TRBV27
CDR3aa: CASSLTRPQGPGELFF

v_gene: TRBV9
CDR3aa: CASSVGPFSYEQYF

v_gene: TRBV30
CDR3aa: CAFLFRGGRTDTQYF

v_gene: TRBV10-3
CDR3aa: CAINRATGELFF

v_gene: TRBV18
CDR3aa: CASSPQYTDTQYF

v_gene: TRBV5-1
CDR3aa: CASSLGRGYNEQFF

v_gene: TRBV11-3
CDR3aa: CASSFSGRFNEQFF

v_gene: TRBV5-1
CDR3aa: CASSLDGSPIGEQYF

v_gene: TRBV5-1
CDR3aa: CASSQDRGSTDTQYF

v_gene: TRBV19
CDR3aa: CASSPFGQGASLEQFF

v_gene: TRBV27
CDR3aa: CASTQGREKLEQFF

v_gene: TRBV4-2
CDR3aa: CASSQDEFVYEQYF

v_gene: TRBV27
CDR3aa: CASSFISGRADTQYF

v_gene: TRBV28
CDR3aa: CASRGATYGYTF

v_gene: TRBV18
CDR3aa: CASSPIPGQIDTQYF

v_gene: TRBV18
CDR3aa: CASSLLRETQYF

v_gene: TRBV7-6
CDR3aa: CVLVGEFGNYEQYF

v_gene: TRBV19
CDR3aa: CASSNGRGRTEAFF

v_gene: TRBV18
CDR3aa: CASSRGQNQPQHF

v_gene: TRBV7-9
CDR3aa: CASSPGERSNQPQHF

v_gene: TRBV7-2
CDR3aa: CASSLLRGSLNLSNF

v_gene: TRBV4-2
CDR3aa: CASSQDGRSEQYF

v_gene: TRBV27
CDR3aa: CASSLRLGPSYEQYF

v_gene: TRBV4-3
CDR3aa: CASSWRGRVNEQFF

v_gene: TRBV5-4
CDR3aa: CASSRNAGVTRDTQYF

v_gene: TRBV7-9
CDR3aa: CASSGPGLANNEQFF

v_gene: TRBV5-1
CDR3aa: CASSLGQGTVTDTQYF

v_gene: TRBV7-2
CDR3aa: CASSTGRPYSYEQYF

v_gene: TRBV6-6
CDR3aa: CASSSAGGSYNEQFF

v_gene: TRBV19
CDR3aa: CASSILVGGHDEQFF

v_gene: TRBV19
CDR3aa: CASKDEDSRDTEAFF

v_gene: TRBV5-1
CDR3aa: CASSFDTPDTQYF

v_gene: TRBV6-1
CDR3aa: CASSEPAGVLNEQFF

v_gene: TRBV25-1
CDR3aa: CASSVVGLSGGYTF

v_gene: TRBV5-1
CDR3aa: CASSPHGSGRAPSTDTQYF

v_gene: TRBV9
CDR3aa: CASSVMSGARQETQYF

v_gene: TRBV11-2
CDR3aa: CASSSGIDQPQHF

v_gene: TRBV28
CDR3aa: CASSLDRALGDGYTF

v_gene: TRBV2
CDR3aa: CASGRQGENQPQHF

v_gene: TRBV7-8
CDR3aa: CASSRKRLAINYEQYF

v_gene: TRBV28
CDR3aa: CASSLFRAGGLEQYF

v_gene: TRBV19
CDR3aa: CASSTGLAGVYEQYF

v_gene: TRBV6-1
CDR3aa: CASKVGGGSTEAFF

v_gene: TRBV5-1
CDR3aa: CASSSGLALRETQYF

v_gene: TRBV10-2
CDR3aa: CASSVLAGYNEQFF

v_gene: TRBV15
CDR3aa: CATSRDWQGVTGELFF

v_gene: TRBV4-2
CDR3aa: CASSLGEVGRYNEQFF

v_gene: TRBV18
CDR3aa: CASSPPDGLNTEAFF

v_gene: TRBV29-1
CDR3aa: CSVVRQQMMNTEAFF

v_gene: TRBV10-1
CDR3aa: CASMNTDTGELFF

v_gene: TRBV5-4
CDR3aa: CASSKDVLAQYTEAFF

v_gene: TRBV6-5
CDR3aa: CASRSTGGRYQPQHF

v_gene: TRBV29-1
CDR3aa: CSVAFWAGTTGELFF

v_gene: TRBV7-2
CDR3aa: CASSRQGNTGELFF